A single sample is the source of the 12 T cell receptor beta chains below, sequenced in a study of graft-versus-host responses after intestinal transplantation (dated by TCRdb to about 2021). Libraries were made using the immunoSEQ multiplex PCR assay. In TCRdb, the immuneACCESS table is reduced to in-frame sequences with V and J assigned. These tables do not hold every clone; where another copy was compared, an unresolved V gene accounts for under half, and the others remain unexplained. This sample holds more than 55,000 clones; approximately 90% were observed only once. The ten largest clones take up roughly 1.7% of the sample. Here the sequenced sample was PBMCs, taken 26 days after transplant. The receptors come from a human patient who received an intestinal transplant, so some T cells may come from the graft donor.

The chain carries TRBV18 and TRBJ1-1; D unresolved. The germline V gene encodes CDR1 KGHSH and CDR2 LQKENI. V was shortened by 0 bases and J by 12 bases, with 11 bases between the two germline ends. The CDR3 consists of 12 residues. CDR3 in amino acids: CASSPPAGGTFF. CDR3 nucleotides: TGTGCCAGCTCACCACCAGCAGGAGGAACTTTCTTT.

The chain joins TRBV7-6 to TRBJ2-5, with 9 bases aligning to TRBD2. With 1 base clipped from V and 2 bases from J, the junction kept 2 bases outside the gene matches. Germline CDR1 SGHVS, CDR2 FNYEAQ. CDR3 length: 15 residues. CDR3 sequence (DNA): TGTGCCAGCAGCTTAGGAGCGGGGGGACAAGAGACCCAGTACTTC. It translates to CASSLGAGGQETQYF.

The chain is built from TRBV6-6 and TRBJ2-1; 8 bases fit TRBD1. The CDR3 totals 15 residues. Looked up from germline, CDR1 is MNHNY and CDR2 is SVGAGI (reference sequence). V lost 6 bases, J lost 3 bases, and 7 bases stayed unmatched. The CDR3, as DNA: TGTGCCAGCAGCTTCAAAGGACAGGGCTACAATGAGCAGTTCTTC. This encodes CASSFKGQGYNEQFF.

The J gene is TRBJ1-1, the V gene TRBV6-5, with D tentatively TRBD1 (6 bases). The length of the CDR3 is 13 residues. Germline V gene lookup returns CDR1 MNHEY and CDR2 SVGAGI. V dropped 8 bases and J dropped 5 bases, with 15 bases sitting between them. The CDR3 loop reads CASSRGRDTEAFF. The CDR3 DNA is TGTGCCAGCTCCAGGGGAAGGGATACTGAAGCTTTCTTT.

CDR3 coding DNA: TGCAGCGTTGAAGGGGCCCCAGGGGTCCCTGGAAACACCATATATTTT. It encodes CSVEGAPGVPGNTIYF. The rearrangement joins TRBV29-1 to TRBJ1-3; maybe TRBD1 (6 bases). CDR3 length equals 16 residues. Trimming shortened V by 1 base and J by 2 bases, and 15 bases separated the two germline ends. Germline lookup yields CDR1 SQVTM and CDR2 ANQGSEA.

This clone has only one observation. This chain joins TRBV5-4 and TRBJ2-2, with 8 bases lining up with TRBD1. The germline V gene encodes CDR1 SGHNT and CDR2 YYREEE (reference sequence). J gave up 5 bases and V 0 bases, and 3 bases lay outside the gene matches. This CDR3 contains 15 residues. The CDR3 is CASSLGQGATGELFF. The CDR3, as DNA: TGTGCCAGCAGCTTGGGCCAGGGGGCAACCGGGGAGCTGTTTTTT.

The chain recombines TRBV27 with TRBJ1-1, with 8 nucleotides matching TRBD1. V trimming: 8 bases; J trimming: 3 bases; junction bases outside the gene matches: 5. Germline V gene sequence: CDR1 MNHEY, CDR2 SMNVEV (reference sequence). The CDR3 consists of 13 residues. This CDR3 is CASQTGGYTEAFF. The CDR3 nucleotides are TGTGCCAGCCAAACAGGGGGATACACTGAAGCTTTCTTT.

The chain links TRBV25-1 to TRBJ2-5, with TRBD1 as a possible D gene (6 bases). The CDR3 runs 15 residues. Germline CDR1 MGHDK, CDR2 SYGVNS. V gave up 1 base and J gave up 5 bases, with 14 bases separating them. The CDR3 spells CASSEFSGVEETQYF. The DNA of the CDR3 is TGTGCCAGCAGTGAATTTTCAGGGGTTGAGGAGACCCAGTACTTC. Full variable domain (outside the CDR3, taken from reference TRBV25-1 and TRBJ2-5): EADIYQTPRYLVIGTGKKITLECSQTMGHDKMYWYQQDPGMELHLIHYSYGVNSTEKGDLSSESTVSRIRTEHFPLTLESARPSHTSQYLCASSEFSGVEETQYFGPGTRLLVL.

The chain combines TRBV7-2 with TRBJ2-7, with TRBD1 matching 11 bases. This CDR3 region has 16 residues. Per germline, CDR1 SGHTA and CDR2 FQGNSA. V gave up 3 bases and J gave up 1 base; unmatched junction bases: 5. Written as DNA, the CDR3 is TGTGCCAGCAGCTTTGTCGGGACAGGGGGATCCTACGAGCAGTACGTC. Residues: CASSFVGTGGSYEQYV.

This clone was seen a few times. CDR3 sequence (DNA): TGTGCCAGCGAGTTCAGGGCGCTAGCGGACTACAATGAGCAGTTCTTC. It yields the protein CASEFRALADYNEQFF. The V gene is TRBV21-1, the J gene TRBJ2-1; the D segment call TRBD2 is taken from the table without a DNA check. TRBV21-1 is given as a pseudogene. This CDR3 comprises 16 residues.

This chain joins TRBV29-1 and TRBJ2-1; TRBD2 aligns across 16 bases. This CDR3 contains 16 residues. Germline-derived CDR1 and CDR2 are SQVTM and ANQGSEA. Trimming took 6 bases from V and 6 from J; bases not matched to a gene: 8. The CDR3 reads CSVTGTSGGDRNEQFF. CDR3 nucleotides: TGCAGCGTGACCGGGACTAGCGGGGGGGACCGCAATGAGCAGTTCTTC.

The J gene is TRBJ2-4, the V gene TRBV5-1; D ambiguous. This CDR3 region has 13 residues. CDR1 SGHRS and CDR2 YFSETQ come from the germline V gene. The ends were cut back, 4 bases at V and 6 bases at J, with 11 bases in the middle. The CDR3 protein is CASSPLDSNIQYF. The CDR3 DNA reads TGCGCCAGCAGCCCGCTAGACTCAAACATTCAGTACTTC.